A few counts support the clone carrying this T cell receptor (beta chain). Its antigen remains unidentified. Each CDR3 protein gets one entry after TCRdb re-called the RACE reads with MiXCR. The table lists tens of thousands of distinct CDR3 sequences, under 15% of them singletons. Germline V gene lookup returns CDR1 LGHNT and CDR2 FRNRAP. This CDR3 region has 13 residues. V was trimmed by 1 base and J by 9 bases, leaving 10 bases between them. Indicated time point: patch test 3, about 24 weeks after DPC sensitization. The treatment is: therapeutic diphenylcyclopropenone sensitization with weekly scalp DPC. The data were obtained in a study of human T cells and chemical hapten exposure. As for the study in general: Chiefly female patients presented with alopecia areata, totalis or universalis.

Findings and caveats of the study: It was expanded TCRs that formed significantly more large CDR3 similarity clusters than controls did. Following DPC sensitization, TCRs present above 1 in 1000 frequency showed no change.

V gene TRBV12-5 combines with J gene TRBJ1-5; perhaps TRBD1 as D (5 bases). The TCR sequence derives from a man aged 25 to 40 with alopecia areata. Some clones in this sample may be carry-over from other donors' samples. The specimen was whole blood, collected in connection with sensitization to the hapten diphenylcyclopropenone (DPC). The CDR3 DNA follows: TGTGCTAGTGGTTTGGCCCCAACAGGGCCCCAGCATTTT. Translated: CASGLAPTGPQHF.